This is a list of T cell receptor beta chains from one sample in a study of breast tumors, draining lymph nodes, adjacent tissues. TCRdb reprocessed the multiplex PCR reads via MiXCR and lists one record per CDR3 protein. The table shows under 85,000 distinct CDR3 sequences, with roughly 20% occurring only once. The specimen was axillary lymph node tissue. These receptors all come from a female donor with breast cancer. Some clones in this sample may be carry-over from other donors' samples. The CDR3 runs from the conserved cysteine through the conserved F or W. The D gene is left open where the match is weak. Not every row has a clone size; where given, it reads once, few, many or a size class.

TRBJ1-5	TRBV4-3	many	-	TGCGCCAGCAGCCAAGATATCGGGAACCAGCCCCAGCATTTT	CASSQDIGNQPQHF
TRBJ2-7	TRBV11-3	many	TRBD1	TGTGCCAGCAGCCCGCGGACAGGGGGGGCCTACGAGCAGTACTTC	CASSPRTGGAYEQYF
TRBJ2-1	TRBV7-2	-	TRBD2	TGTGCCAGCACGAGAACTAGCGGGAGTGGTGAGCAGTTCTTC	CASTRTSGSGEQFF
TRBJ2-2	TRBV20-1	many	-	TGCAGTGCCACAGAACTAGTCTCCACCGGGGAGCTGTTTTTT	CSATELVSTGELFF
TRBJ2-7	TRBV5-4	many	TRBD1	TGTGCCAGCAGCTTGGTGGCAGGGGGCGGAGGCGAGCAGTACTTC	CASSLVAGGGGEQYF
TRBJ2-7	TRBV6-5	-	-	TGTGCCAGCAGCCCGGACAGGACTATCTCAGGCGCGGTCTACAAGCAGTACTTC	CASSPDRTISGAVYKQYF
TRBJ2-3	TRBV11-2	many	TRBD1	TGTGCCAGCAGCGGCCTATCGGACAGGACCATCCTCACAGATACGCAGTATTTT	CASSGLSDRTILTDTQYF
TRBJ1-2	TRBV20-1	many	-	TGCAGTGCTAGAGATCTTTACAGGAGGGGACTGGGCTACACCTTC	CSARDLYRRGLGYTF
TRBJ1-4	TRBV6-1	many	-	TGTGCCAGCAGTGGATTCGACAGGGAAAAACTGTTTTTT	CASSGFDREKLFF
TRBJ2-1	TRBV4-1	many	TRBD2	TGCGCCAGCAAGCGGGACTACTTTTTAGAGGAGCAGTTCTTC	CASKRDYFLEEQFF
TRBJ1-2	TRBV19	many	-	TGTGCCAGTAGTATCACTGGTGGTGGGTCTGGCTACACCTTC	CASSITGGGSGYTF
TRBJ2-3	TRBV12-3/TRBV12-4	many	TRBD2	TGTGCCAGCACCCCGGCACTAGCGGGAGGACCAGATACGCAGTATTTT	CASTPALAGGPDTQYF
TRBJ2-2	TRBV7-8	many	-	TGTGCCAGCAGCGTAATGGGGGCGCCCAACACCGGGGAGCTGTTTTTT	CASSVMGAPNTGELFF
TRBJ2-5	TRBV15	many	-	TGTGCCACCAGCGCCCAGACAGAAACAGCGGGGACCCAGTACTTC	CATSAQTETAGTQYF
TRBJ2-1	TRBV7-3	many	-	TGTGCCAGCAGTCTAATTGGCGGTACTAACGGGGAGCAGTTCTTC	CASSLIGGTNGEQFF
TRBJ2-1	TRBV20-1	many	TRBD2	TGCAGTGCTTTTTCCCTTAGCGGGGGCTCCTACAATGAGCAGTTCTTC	CSAFSLSGGSYNEQFF
TRBJ2-3	TRBV9	many	TRBD1	TGTGCCAGCAGCGTAGCGGGACAGGGCATGATTACGCAGTATTTT	CASSVAGQGMITQYF
TRBJ2-5	TRBV18	few	-	TGTGCCAGCTCATCCTCGTGGGGTTCGCAAGAGACCCAGTACTTC	CASSSSWGSQETQYF
TRBJ2-2	TRBV4-2	many	-	TGTGCCAGCAGCTGGGGTGGGAGTAACACCGGGGAGCTGTTTTTT	CASSWGGSNTGELFF
TRBJ2-7	TRBV7-8	many	-	TGTGCCAGCAGCTTAGAACAGATCTCCTACGAGCAGTACTTC	CASSLEQISYEQYF
TRBJ2-7	TRBV6-2/TRBV6-3	many	-	TGTGCCAGCCGCACAGGATCGACCTACGAGCAGTACTTC	CASRTGSTYEQYF
TRBJ1-2	TRBV6-5	few	TRBD1	TGTGCCAGCAGTTACCCCCCCCCCTACAGGGGGCACGGCTACACCTTC	CASSYPPPYRGHGYTF
TRBJ1-2	TRBV7-9	-	TRBD1	TGTGCCAGCAGCCCGGGGACAGGGCCCGGCTATGGCTACACCTTC	CASSPGTGPGYGYTF
TRBJ2-7	TRBV18	many	-	TGTGCCAGCTCACAACAGTACGAGCAGTACTTC	CASSQQYEQYF
TRBJ2-1	TRBV12-3/TRBV12-4	-	TRBD2	TGTGCCAGCAGTTTTGGGACTAGCGGGAGGATAATAGGATATGAGCAGTTCTTC	CASSFGTSGRIIGYEQFF
TRBJ2-5	TRBV7-9	-	TRBD2	TGTGCCAGCAGCTTTCCGGGACTAGCGGGGGGCTACTTC	CASSFPGLAGGYF
TRBJ2-1	TRBV5-4	many	TRBD2	TGTGCCAGCAGCGCGACTAGCGGGAGGGCCTTTGGGTACAATGAGCAGTTCTTC	CASSATSGRAFGYNEQFF
TRBJ2-3	TRBV7-9	many	-	TGTGCCAGCAGCTCTCGGATAGCGTCTAGCACAGATACGCAGTATTTT	CASSSRIASSTDTQYF
TRBJ2-3	TRBV5-1	many	-	TGCGCCAGCAGCTTGGTTCCATCCACAGATACGCAGTATTTT	CASSLVPSTDTQYF
TRBJ2-1	TRBV12-3/TRBV12-4	many	TRBD2	TGTGCCAGCAGTTTAAGGGCTAGCGGGAACCATGAGCAGTTCTTC	CASSLRASGNHEQFF
TRBJ2-3	TRBV11-2	many	TRBD2	TGTGCCAGCAGCTTACTTGCGTGGAGCGGGAGAGCGACAGATACGCAGTATTTT	CASSLLAWSGRATDTQYF
TRBJ1-4	TRBV29-1	many	TRBD1	TGCAGCGTTGCCGGGACAGGTTTTTCGGACGAAAAACTGTTTTTT	CSVAGTGFSDEKLFF
TRBJ2-7	TRBV27	few	TRBD1	TGTGCCAGCAGTTTAAAAGGGACAGGCTCCTACGAGCAGTACTTC	CASSLKGTGSYEQYF